Sequencing of this T cell receptor beta chain was carried out in a study of OX40 agonist ivuxolimab in advanced cancers. As for the study in general: Cancers in dose escalation were hepatocellular, melanoma, renal cell and head and neck. General observations from the study: At 0.1 to 3.0 mg/kg and by week 6, CD4+ and CD8+ T cells in the blood had expanded clonally.

A word on this clone: Antigen unknown.

TCRdb's table, derived via immunoSEQ multiplex PCR, lists solely in-frame clones and lacks some. The data contain around 74,000 clones, around 92% of them singletons. The CDR3 is 15 residues long. The germline CDR1 and CDR2 sequences are SGHVS and FQNEAQ. The V gene end was trimmed by 7 bases and the J gene end by 4 bases; junction bases not matched to a gene: 13. The specimen was CD4+ or CD8+ T cells sorted from blood, collected in a trial of the OX40 agonist ivuxolimab. The chain recombines TRBV7-8 with TRBJ2-7; 7 bases match TRBD2. The receptor was derived from an adult with an advanced solid tumor such as melanoma, head and neck, liver or kidney cancer. The CDR3 DNA reads as TGTGCCAGCACCTCGTTACGGGGAGGGCCATACGAGCAGTACTTC. It is translated as CASTSLRGGPYEQYF.